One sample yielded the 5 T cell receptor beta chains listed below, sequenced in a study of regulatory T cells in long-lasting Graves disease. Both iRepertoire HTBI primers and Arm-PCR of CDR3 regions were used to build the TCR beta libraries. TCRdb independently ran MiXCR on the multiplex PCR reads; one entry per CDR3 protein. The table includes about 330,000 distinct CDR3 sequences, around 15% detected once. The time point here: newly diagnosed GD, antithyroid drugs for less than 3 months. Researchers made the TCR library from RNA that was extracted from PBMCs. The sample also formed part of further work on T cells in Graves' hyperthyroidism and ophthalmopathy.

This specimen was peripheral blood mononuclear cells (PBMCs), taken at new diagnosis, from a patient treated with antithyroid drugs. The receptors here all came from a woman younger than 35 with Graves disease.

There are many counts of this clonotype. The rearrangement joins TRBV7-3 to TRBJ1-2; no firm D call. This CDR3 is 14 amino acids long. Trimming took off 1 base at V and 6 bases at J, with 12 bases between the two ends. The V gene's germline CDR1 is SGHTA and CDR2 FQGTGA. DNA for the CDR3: TGTGCCAGCAGCTTAAGCCCAGTAAACGATGGCTACACCTTC. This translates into CASSLSPVNDGYTF.

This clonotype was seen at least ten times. Here the CDR3 reads CASSLDPRGQGAWEKLFF. The CDR3 bases are TGTGCCAGCAGCTTAGATCCCCGAGGACAGGGGGCGTGGGAAAAACTGTTTTTT. V gene TRBV11-2 combines with J gene TRBJ1-4; 11 nucleotides agree with TRBD1. Looked up from germline, CDR1 is SGHAT and CDR2 is FQNNGV. With V trimmed by 0 bases and J by 8 bases, 11 bases remained unmatched. The CDR3 is made up of 18 amino acids.

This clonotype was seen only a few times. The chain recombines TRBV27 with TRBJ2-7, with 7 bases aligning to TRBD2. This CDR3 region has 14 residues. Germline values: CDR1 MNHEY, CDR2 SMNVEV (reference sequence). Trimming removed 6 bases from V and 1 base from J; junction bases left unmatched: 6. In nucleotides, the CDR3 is TGTGCCAGCAGCGGTGCTAGCGGTTCCTACGAGCAGTACTTC. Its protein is CASSGASGSYEQYF.

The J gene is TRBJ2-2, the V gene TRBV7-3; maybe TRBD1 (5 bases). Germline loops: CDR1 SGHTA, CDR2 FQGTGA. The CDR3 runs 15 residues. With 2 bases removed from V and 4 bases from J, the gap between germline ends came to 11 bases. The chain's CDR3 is CASSLASRVTGELFF. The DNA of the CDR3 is TGTGCCAGCAGCTTAGCCTCCAGGGTCACCGGGGAGCTGTTTTTT.

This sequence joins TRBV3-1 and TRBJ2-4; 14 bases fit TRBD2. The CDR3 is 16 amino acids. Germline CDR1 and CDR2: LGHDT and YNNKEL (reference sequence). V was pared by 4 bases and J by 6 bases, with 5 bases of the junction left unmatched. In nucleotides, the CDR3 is TGTGCCAGCAGCCTCGGGACTAGCGGGGGTACAAACATTCAGTACTTC. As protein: CASSLGTSGGTNIQYF.